This entry concerns a single T cell receptor beta chain. It lacks a known antigen. Base quality data are lacking; no much larger clone is found one base away. The cohort consisted of fewer than 700 healthy bone marrow donors. At the time of sampling, all cohort members were nominally healthy, though unrecorded immune exposures were likely present. The donor was CMV seronegative and belonged to the group of over 350 seronegative cohort members. Each donor provided a peripheral blood sample, and peripheral blood mononuclear cells were used for TCR beta sequencing. The Qiagen DNeasy Blood Extraction Kit was used to extract genomic DNA from the blood cell samples. This sample was taken from a study of cytomegalovirus exposure and HLA in healthy donors (TCRdb year 2017). The study in broad terms: In an earlier analysis of around 540 of the donors, about 260 Gb of sequence data and 90 million to 120 million unique TCR beta sequences from about 179 million T cells were reported. Among some 400 genotyped donors of the cohort, an average of about 220,000 unique TCR beta nucleotide sequences was sequenced per donor, of which roughly 17% were non-productive. Four to six DR-DQ haplotypes were handled as single units for association and clustering, since linkage in the cohort was strong. An early release that covered more than 550 HLA-typed donors contained about 290 gigabases of sequencing data and some 87 million unique TCR sequences. Class I and class II HLA loci were covered by the typing at four-digit resolution. In a later genetic analysis, genome-wide SNP genotypes for about three fifths of the roughly 670 donors were used, and that subset was treated as a discovery cohort. All discovery cohort repertoires had been generated using a single sequencing platform. A separate validation cohort of approximately 130 different subjects was used in addition to the roughly 620-subject first cohort. Of the roughly 410 genotyped donors, more than 75% were placed in the genetic ancestry cluster associated with self-reported Caucasian donors. Alongside the repertoire data, information on donor age, sex, ethnicity and CMV serostatus was compiled. To predict cytomegalovirus infection status, the study brought together high-throughput TCR immunosequencing, statistical association of individual TCRs with disease status, and machine learning. Rather than drawing on any new phenotypic data, the later analysis identified candidate immune exposures from TCR beta sequences and the way those sequences occurred across donors. The study used immunosequencing to profile the T cell repertoires of hundreds of subjects and linked those repertoires to cytomegalovirus serostatus. To study patterns of TCR occurrence, a later analysis re-analyzed previously published TCR beta repertoires from 550 to 800 donors and added high-resolution HLA genotyping. Typing coverage varied by locus: roughly 629-640 donors for A, B, C, DRB1 and DQB1; roughly 520 for DQA1; around 570 for DPA1; fewer than 480 for DPB1. An earlier analysis of approximately 500 of the donors applied high-throughput TCR beta sequencing to assess whether each TCR beta V gene segment acted as functional or pseudogenic. The study aimed to test whether signatures of past pathogen exposure could be identified by cataloging public T cell receptors.

The protocol used for the library was the immunoSEQ multiplex PCR assay. For the multiplex PCR, a mixture combining 60 forward primers for TCR Vbeta segments and 13 reverse primers for TCR Jbeta segments was used. Amplification of the CDR3 region of rearranged TCR beta genes was performed with a multiplex PCR assay on genomic DNA. Amplified TCR beta libraries were sequenced as 87-base-pair reads on the Illumina HiSeq System. The authors' analysis ran thus. A later analysis tallied 75 million to 85 million unique TCR beta chains across the 600 to 700 repertoires, and around 10 million of those chains were shared by two or more donors. To remove PCR and sequencing errors, raw reads were error-corrected and collapsed into unique sequences using a nearest-neighbor algorithm that merged closely related sequences. To assign V, D and J gene segments, CDR3 sequences were aligned to IMGT reference sequences. For a sequence to be retained, a match of at least six nucleotides was required to both a V gene segment and a J gene segment. Rearrangements were classified as productive when the CDR3 lacked stop codons and remained in frame with V and J, and all other rearrangements were classified as non-productive. CDR3 was defined according to IMGT convention as the region running from the second conserved V-encoded cysteine to the conserved J-encoded phenylalanine. Sequences without an unambiguous match to a single V gene segment were excluded from the earlier analysis of 500 to 700 of the donors. In an earlier analysis of approximately 500 of the donors, a V segment was called functional when productive rearrangements were above 56.7%, and segregating when the standard deviation between donors exceeded 5%. A statistical classification framework was developed to diagnose cytomegalovirus status using the catalog of TCR beta chain sequences. In a later analysis, V and J genes were assigned by comparing TCR nucleotide sequences against IMGT/GENE-DB human TR gene sequences. In a later analysis, CDR3 sequences and most-parsimonious VDJ recombination scenarios were assigned using the TCRdist pipeline. In a later analysis, each TCR beta chain was defined by its CDR3 amino acid sequence together with its V-gene family, and reads without a unique V-gene family were excluded. In a later analysis, several hundred highly shared, low-generation-probability nucleotide sequences were removed to address suspected cross-contamination and a sequencing artifact. A later analysis calculated a clonal expansion index for each public chain from normalized within-repertoire ranks of inferred template counts. A later analysis computed generation probabilities with a VDJ recombination model fitted to out-of-frame rearrangements, and checked the results against IGoR. A later analysis scored TCR-TCR, TCR-HLA and TCR-CMV co-occurrence with hypergeometric tests, applying a repertoire-size bias correction to TCR pairs. In a later analysis, false discovery rates were estimated by permuting HLA or CMV assignments 20 times. In a later analysis, co-occurring TCRs were grouped with DBSCAN, and TCRdist sequence similarity was added when clustering was performed within HLA-allele-positive subsets. For co-occurrence clustering, repertoires with fewer than 30,000 or more than 120,000 public chains were excluded, along with 5 or 6 repertoires with anomalous nucleotide sharing. The table comes from immuneACCESS by way of TCRdb, which keeps in-frame sequences with V and J called. Part of the clones is missing from these tables; in studies checked, under half for an unresolved V gene and the rest for unknown reasons. V and J calls and clone size are copied from that table; D and trimming were computed from the DNA. Counted in this sample were 110,000 or so clones; roughly 80% of them appeared once. The top ten hold 1.5% of the sample.

Overall study outcomes, separate from this receptor: A few of the identified cytomegalovirus-associated TCR beta chains were confirmed in vitro to be specific for cytomegalovirus antigens. A later analysis found that most CMV-associated TCR beta chains appeared HLA-restricted, with HLA associations seemingly driven largely by CMV exposure. Because counts were too low, 15 to 20 rarely observed V segments, including chromosome 9 orphons, were excluded from the earlier analysis of around 640 of the donors. In a later analysis, HLA-associated TCR beta chains were found to be more clonally expanded and to have lower generation probabilities than equally common non-associated chains. According to a later analysis, parvovirus B19, influenza, CMV and Epstein-Barr virus appeared linked to several top co-occurrence clusters. Roughly uniform sequencing depth across donors was assumed in presence/absence analyses, although this assumption may not hold. A later genetic analysis associated a missense DCLRE1C variant with V-gene and J-gene trimming of TCR beta chains, and an independent cohort replicated the association. In a later analysis, the rate of TCR association differed among HLA loci, with DRB1 alleles having the most associated TCRs and HLA-C alleles having the fewest. The study listed 150 to 200 TCR beta chains as associated with cytomegalovirus. While some public TCRs were present in many individuals, most TCR sequences turned up only very rarely across donors. The classifier was reported to diagnose cytomegalovirus status with high specificity and sensitivity in both the original and validation cohorts. A further reported finding was that TCR beta sequences accurately predicted the HLA-A and HLA-B alleles for most subjects in the first cohort. An earlier analysis of approximately 590 of the donors showed that most TCR beta V segments appeared in productive rearrangements either about 90% or about 30% of the time, which broadly matched IMGT annotations. Compared with the roughly 700-donor mean, donors in an Asian-associated ancestry cluster had fewer N-insertions in productive TCRs, according to a later genetic analysis. Immune exposure information for the cohort was limited to CMV serostatus. When HLA alleles, especially DR and DQ, strongly co-occurred, TCR associations were difficult to assign to individual alleles. Linkage disequilibrium might explain the correlated functional status among segregating V segments, but an unknown experimental factor could not be ruled out. The sequencing pipeline was judged likely to have produced a cluster of highly shared sequence variants as a technical artifact. At a false discovery rate of 0.05, a later analysis linked some 18,000 TCR beta sequences to specific HLA alleles. Only TCR beta chains were sequenced in this cohort, and the absence of alpha or paired-chain data limited detectable features. Because HLA typing was unavailable for some donors at each locus, only the typed subset was used in association tests. The authors suggested that the approach could potentially be generalized to other disease states and immunological phenotypes.

The TCR sequence derives from a woman between 18 and 30 years old in good health and CMV-seronegative. Sequenced material: PBMCs.

The CDR3 here reads CASSLTGRSYNSPLHF. The nucleotide sequence is given as TGTGCCAGCAGCCTTACAGGGCGCTCCTATAATTCACCCCTCCACTTT. The chain uses TRBV14 and TRBJ1-6; the best D guess is TRBD1, with 6 bases matching. Relative to germline, V is 4 bases shorter and J is 0 bases shorter, with 10 bases between their ends. CDR1 and CDR2, looked up from the germline V gene, are SGHDN and FVKESK. The CDR3 starts with the cysteine, ends with the phenylalanine, and has 16 residues. Left in the record is the CDR3 DNA by itself, 48 bases read in frame from the first base.